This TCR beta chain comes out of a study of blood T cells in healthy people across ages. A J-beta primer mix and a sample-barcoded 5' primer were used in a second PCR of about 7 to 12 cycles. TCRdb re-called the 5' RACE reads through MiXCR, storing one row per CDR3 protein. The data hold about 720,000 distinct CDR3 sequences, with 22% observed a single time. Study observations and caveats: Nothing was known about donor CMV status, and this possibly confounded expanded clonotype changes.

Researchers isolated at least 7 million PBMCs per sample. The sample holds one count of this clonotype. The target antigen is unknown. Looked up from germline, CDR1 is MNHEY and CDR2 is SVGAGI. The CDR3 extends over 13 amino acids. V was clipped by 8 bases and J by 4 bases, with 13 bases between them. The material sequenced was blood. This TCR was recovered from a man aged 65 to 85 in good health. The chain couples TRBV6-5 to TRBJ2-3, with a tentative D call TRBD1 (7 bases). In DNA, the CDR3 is TGTGCCAGCGCAGGGGGGAGAGCAGATACGCAGTATTTT. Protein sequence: CASAGGRADTQYF.